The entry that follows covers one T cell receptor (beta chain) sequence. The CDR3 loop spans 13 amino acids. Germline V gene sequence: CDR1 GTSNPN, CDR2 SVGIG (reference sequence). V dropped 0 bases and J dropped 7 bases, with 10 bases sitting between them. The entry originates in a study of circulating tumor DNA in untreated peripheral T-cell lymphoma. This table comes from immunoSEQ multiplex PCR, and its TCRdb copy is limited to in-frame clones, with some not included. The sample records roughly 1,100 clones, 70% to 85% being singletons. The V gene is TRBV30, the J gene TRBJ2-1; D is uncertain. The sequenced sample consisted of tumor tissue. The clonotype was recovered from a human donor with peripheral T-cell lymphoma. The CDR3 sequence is CAWSVGLVNEQFF. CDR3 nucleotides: TGTGCCTGGAGTGTAGGCCTTGTAAATGAGCAGTTCTTC. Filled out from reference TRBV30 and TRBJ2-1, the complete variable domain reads SQTIHQWPATLVQPVGSPLSLECTVEGTSNPNLYWYRQAAGRGLQLLFYSVGIGQISSEVPQNLSASRPQDRQFILSSKKLLLSDSGFYLCAWSVGLVNEQFFGPGTRLTVL.